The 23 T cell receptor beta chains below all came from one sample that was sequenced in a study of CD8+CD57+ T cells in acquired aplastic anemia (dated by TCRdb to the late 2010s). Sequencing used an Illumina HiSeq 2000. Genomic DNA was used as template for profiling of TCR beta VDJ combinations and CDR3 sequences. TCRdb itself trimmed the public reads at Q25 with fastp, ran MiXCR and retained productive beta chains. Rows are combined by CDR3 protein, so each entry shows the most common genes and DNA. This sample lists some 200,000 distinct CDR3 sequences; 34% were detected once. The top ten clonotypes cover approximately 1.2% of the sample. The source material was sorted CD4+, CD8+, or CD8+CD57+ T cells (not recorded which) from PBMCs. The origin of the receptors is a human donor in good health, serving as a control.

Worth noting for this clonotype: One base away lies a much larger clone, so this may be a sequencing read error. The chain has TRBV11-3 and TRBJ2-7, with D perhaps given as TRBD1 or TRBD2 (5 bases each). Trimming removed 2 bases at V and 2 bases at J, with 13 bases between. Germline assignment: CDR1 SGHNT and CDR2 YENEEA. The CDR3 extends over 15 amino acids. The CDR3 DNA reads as TGTGCCAGCAGCTTAAAGGTTGAGGGGACCTACGAGCAGTACTTC. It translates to CASSLKVEGTYEQYF.

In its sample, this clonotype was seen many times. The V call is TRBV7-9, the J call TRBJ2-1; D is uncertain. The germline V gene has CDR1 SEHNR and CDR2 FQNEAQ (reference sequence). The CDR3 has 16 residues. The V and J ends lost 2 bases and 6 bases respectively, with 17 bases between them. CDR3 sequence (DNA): TGTGCCAGCAGCTTAAGGTCTTTTGGTCCCCGCAATGAGCAGTTCTTC. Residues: CASSLRSFGPRNEQFF.

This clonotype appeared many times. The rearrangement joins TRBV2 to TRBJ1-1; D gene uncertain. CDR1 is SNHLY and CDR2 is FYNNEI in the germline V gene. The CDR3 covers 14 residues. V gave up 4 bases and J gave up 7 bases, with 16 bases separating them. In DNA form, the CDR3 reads TGTGCCAGCAGTGTTTTTTTGGTAGGTAATGAAGCTTTCTTT. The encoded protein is CASSVFLVGNEAFF.

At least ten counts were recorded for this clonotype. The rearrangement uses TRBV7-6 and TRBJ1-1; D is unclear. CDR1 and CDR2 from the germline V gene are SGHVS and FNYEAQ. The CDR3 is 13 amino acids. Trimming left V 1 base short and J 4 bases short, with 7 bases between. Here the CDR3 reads CASSLGGSTEAFF. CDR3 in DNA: TGTGCCAGCAGCTTAGGAGGGTCCACTGAAGCTTTCTTT.

The CDR3 loop reads CASSGASYNSPLHF. The CDR3 DNA sequence: TGTGCCAGCAGTGGAGCCTCCTATAATTCACCCCTCCACTTT. The chain combines TRBV12-3 or TRBV12-4 with TRBJ1-6; no clear D gene. The CDR3 runs 14 residues. Deletions cut 5 bases from V and 0 bases from J, with 5 bases between.

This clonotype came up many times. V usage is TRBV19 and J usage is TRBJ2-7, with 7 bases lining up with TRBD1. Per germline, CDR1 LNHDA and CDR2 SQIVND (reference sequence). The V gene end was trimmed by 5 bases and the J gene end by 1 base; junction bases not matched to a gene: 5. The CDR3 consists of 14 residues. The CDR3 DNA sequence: TGTGCCAGTAGTGGTTGGACAGGATCCTACGAGCAGTACTTC. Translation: CASSGWTGSYEQYF.

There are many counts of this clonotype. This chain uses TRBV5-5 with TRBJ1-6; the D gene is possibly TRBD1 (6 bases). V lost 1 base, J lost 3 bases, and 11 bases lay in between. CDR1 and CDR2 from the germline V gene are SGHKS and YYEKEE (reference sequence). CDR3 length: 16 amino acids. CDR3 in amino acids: CASSLYGQRYNSPLHF. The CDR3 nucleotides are TGTGCCAGCAGCTTGTATGGACAGCGCTATAATTCACCCCTCCACTTT. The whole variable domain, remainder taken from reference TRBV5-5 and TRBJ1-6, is DAGVTQSPTHLIKTRGQQVTLRCSPISGHKSVSWYQQVLGQGPQFIFQYYEKEERGRGNFPDRFSARQFPNYSSELNVNALLLGDSALYLCASSLYGQRYNSPLHFGNGTRLTVT.

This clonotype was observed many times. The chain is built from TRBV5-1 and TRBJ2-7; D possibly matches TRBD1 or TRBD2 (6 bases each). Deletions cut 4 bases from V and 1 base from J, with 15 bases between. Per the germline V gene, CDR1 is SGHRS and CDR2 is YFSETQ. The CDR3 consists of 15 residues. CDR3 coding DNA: TGCGCCAGCAGCCAAATACAGGGAGGTTCCTACGAGCAGTACTTC. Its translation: CASSQIQGGSYEQYF.

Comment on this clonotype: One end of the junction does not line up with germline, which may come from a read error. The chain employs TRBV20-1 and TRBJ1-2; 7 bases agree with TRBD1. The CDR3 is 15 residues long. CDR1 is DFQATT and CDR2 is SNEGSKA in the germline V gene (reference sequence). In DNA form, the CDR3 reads TGCAGTGCTAGACCCCAGACAGGGCTACTCCATGGCTCCACCTTC. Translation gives CSARPQTGLLHGSTF.

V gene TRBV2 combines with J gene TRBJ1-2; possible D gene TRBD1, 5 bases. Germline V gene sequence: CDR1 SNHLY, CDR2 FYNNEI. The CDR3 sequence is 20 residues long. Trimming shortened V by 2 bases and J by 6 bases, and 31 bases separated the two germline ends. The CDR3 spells CASSEIRVSIFGLSFDGYTF. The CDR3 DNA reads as TGTGCCAGCAGTGAAATCAGGGTTTCTATTTTTGGGCTATCTTTCGATGGCTACACCTTC. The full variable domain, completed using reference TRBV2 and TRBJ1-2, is EPEVTQTPSHQVTQMGQEVILRCVPISNHLYFYWYRQILGQKVEFLVSFYNNEISEKSEIFDDQFSVERPDGSNFTLKIRSTKLEDSAMYFCASSEIRVSIFGLSFDGYTFGSGTRLTVV.

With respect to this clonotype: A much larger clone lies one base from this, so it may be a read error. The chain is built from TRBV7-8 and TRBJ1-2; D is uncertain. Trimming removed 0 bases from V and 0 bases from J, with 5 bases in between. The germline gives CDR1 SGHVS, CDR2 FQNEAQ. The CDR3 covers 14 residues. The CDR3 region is CASSLAPANYGYTF. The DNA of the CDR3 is TGTGCCAGCAGCTTAGCGCCAGCTAACTATGGCTACACCTTC.

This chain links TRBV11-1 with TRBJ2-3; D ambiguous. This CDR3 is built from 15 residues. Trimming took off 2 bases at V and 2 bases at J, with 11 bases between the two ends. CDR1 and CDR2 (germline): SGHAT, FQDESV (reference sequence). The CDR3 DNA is TGTGCCAGCAGCTTATGGCCCGGTCTCACAGATACGCAGTATTTT. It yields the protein CASSLWPGLTDTQYF.

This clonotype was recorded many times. CDR3 sequence reads: CASSLEDYEQYF. In DNA, the CDR3 is TGTGCCAGCAGCTTAGAGGACTACGAGCAGTACTTC. The chain uses TRBV7-9 and TRBJ2-7; D is unresolved. The V gene's germline CDR1 is SEHNR and CDR2 FQNEAQ (reference sequence). The CDR3 is 12 amino acids. V dropped 1 base and J dropped 3 bases, with 4 bases sitting between them.

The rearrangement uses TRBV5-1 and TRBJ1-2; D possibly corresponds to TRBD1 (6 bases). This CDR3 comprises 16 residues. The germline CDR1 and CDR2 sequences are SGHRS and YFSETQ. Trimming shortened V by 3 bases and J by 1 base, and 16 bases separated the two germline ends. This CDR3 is CASSYSGGLSNYGYTF. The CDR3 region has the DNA TGCGCCAGCAGCTACTCCGGGGGCCTTAGTAACTATGGCTACACCTTC.

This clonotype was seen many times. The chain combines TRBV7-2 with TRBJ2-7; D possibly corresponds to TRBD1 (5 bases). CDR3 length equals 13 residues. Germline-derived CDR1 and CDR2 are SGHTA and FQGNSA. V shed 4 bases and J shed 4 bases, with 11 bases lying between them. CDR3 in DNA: TGTGCCAGCAGCTCCAACCAGGGTTACGAGCAGTACTTC. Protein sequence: CASSSNQGYEQYF.

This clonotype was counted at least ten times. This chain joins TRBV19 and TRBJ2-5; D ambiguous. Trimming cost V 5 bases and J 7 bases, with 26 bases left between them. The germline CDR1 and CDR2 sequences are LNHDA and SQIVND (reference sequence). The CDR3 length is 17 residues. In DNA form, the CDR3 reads TGTGCCAGTAGTTCCCCTCGACCATCCGAAGGGTTATGGACCCAGTACTTC. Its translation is CASSSPRPSEGLWTQYF.

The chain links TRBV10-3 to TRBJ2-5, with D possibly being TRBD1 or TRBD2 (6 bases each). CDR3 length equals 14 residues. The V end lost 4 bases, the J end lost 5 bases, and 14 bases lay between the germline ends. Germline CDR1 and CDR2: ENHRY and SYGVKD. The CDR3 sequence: CAISGSGAEETQYF. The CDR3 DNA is TGTGCCATCAGTGGTTCGGGGGCAGAGGAGACCCAGTACTTC.

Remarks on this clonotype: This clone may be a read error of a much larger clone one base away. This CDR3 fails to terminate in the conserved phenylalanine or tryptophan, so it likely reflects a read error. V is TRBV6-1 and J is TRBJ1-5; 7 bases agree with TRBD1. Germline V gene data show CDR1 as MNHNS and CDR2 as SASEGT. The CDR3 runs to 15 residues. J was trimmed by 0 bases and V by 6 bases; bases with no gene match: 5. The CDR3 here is CASRETGPSNQPQHL. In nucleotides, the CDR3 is TGTGCCAGCAGGGAGACAGGGCCTAGCAATCAGCCCCAGCATCTT.

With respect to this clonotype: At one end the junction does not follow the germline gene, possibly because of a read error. The DNA of the CDR3 is TGTGCCAGCTCGCAGGGTCTTGGACACACCATATATTTT. Its protein is CASSQGLGHTIYF. The chain carries TRBV18 and TRBJ1-3; D possibly corresponds to TRBD1 (5 bases). This CDR3 region has 13 residues. Germline loops: CDR1 KGHSH, CDR2 LQKENI.

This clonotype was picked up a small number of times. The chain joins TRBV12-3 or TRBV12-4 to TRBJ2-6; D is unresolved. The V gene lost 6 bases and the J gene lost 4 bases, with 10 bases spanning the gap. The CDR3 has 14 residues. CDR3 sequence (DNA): TGTGCCAGCAGACCTAATACGGGGGCCAACGTCCTGACTTTC. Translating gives CASRPNTGANVLTF.

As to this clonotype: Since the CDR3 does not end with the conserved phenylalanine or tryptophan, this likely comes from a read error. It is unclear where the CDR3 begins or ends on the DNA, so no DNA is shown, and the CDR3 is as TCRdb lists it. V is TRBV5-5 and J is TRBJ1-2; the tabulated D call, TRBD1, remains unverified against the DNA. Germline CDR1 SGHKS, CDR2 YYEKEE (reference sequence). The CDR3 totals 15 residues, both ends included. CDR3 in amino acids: CASSLVGAGTYGYAL.

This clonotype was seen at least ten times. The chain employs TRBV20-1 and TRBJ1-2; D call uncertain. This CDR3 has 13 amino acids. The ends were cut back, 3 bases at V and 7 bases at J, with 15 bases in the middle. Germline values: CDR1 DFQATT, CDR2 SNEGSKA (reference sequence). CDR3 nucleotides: TGCAGTGCTAGCCCCCCCAGCCGGGGTGGCTACACCTTC. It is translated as CSASPPSRGGYTF.

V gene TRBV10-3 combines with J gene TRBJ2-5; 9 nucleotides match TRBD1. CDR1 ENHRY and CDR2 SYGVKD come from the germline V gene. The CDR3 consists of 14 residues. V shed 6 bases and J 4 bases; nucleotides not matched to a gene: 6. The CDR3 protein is CAISDRGSGETQYF. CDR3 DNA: TGTGCCATCAGCGACAGGGGGTCAGGAGAGACCCAGTACTTC.